The 24 T cell receptor beta chains below all came from one sample that was sequenced in a study of T-cell reconstitution after alpha-beta-depleted transplantation in children. As it was prepared, the TCRbeta library received unique molecular identifiers. MiXCR was run by TCRdb on the PCR reads, yielding one entry per CDR3 protein. This sample yields some 200,000 distinct CDR3 sequences, of which around 5.9% are seen a single time; 4.5% belongs to the top ten. The sequenced sample was PBMCs, obtained before TCRalphabeta/CD19-depleted stem cell transplant. Source of these receptors: a girl less than two years old with combined immunodeficiency, due to receive a stem cell transplant.

This clonotype was observed at least ten times. This chain joins TRBV6-6 and TRBJ1-1, with unresolved D. Germline V gene data show CDR1 as MNHNY and CDR2 as SVGAGI (reference sequence). The CDR3 consists of 15 residues. The germline V and J ends were trimmed by 2 bases and 0 bases, with 10 bases remaining between them. The CDR3 nucleotides are TGTGCCAGCAGTTACGTTCCGTTCATGAACACTGAAGCTTTCTTT. Translation gives CASSYVPFMNTEAFF.

This clonotype showed up many times. V usage is TRBV20-1 and J usage is TRBJ2-7; TRBD1 might be the D (7 bases). The CDR3 is 13 amino acids. Per germline, CDR1 DFQATT and CDR2 SNEGSKA (reference sequence). Trimming cost V 5 bases and J 0 bases, with 11 bases left between them. CDR3 amino acids: CSAWGDSSYEQYF. The CDR3 DNA reads TGCAGTGCTTGGGGGGACAGCTCCTACGAGCAGTACTTC.

This clonotype showed up just a few times. J is TRBJ2-3 and V is TRBV7-8; D remains ambiguous. The CDR3 length is 15 residues. Trimming pared 1 base from V and 0 bases from J, leaving 8 bases between. CDR1 and CDR2 from the germline V gene are SGHVS and FQNEAQ. In DNA, the CDR3 is TGTGCCAGCAGCTTAGATTCGGCTAGCACAGATACGCAGTATTTT. Its translation: CASSLDSASTDTQYF.

Ten or more counts support this clonotype. The rearrangement uses TRBV20-1 and TRBJ2-3, with D possibly matching TRBD2 (6 bases). CDR1 is DFQATT and CDR2 is SNEGSKA in the germline V gene (reference sequence). V shed 5 bases and J shed 0 bases, with 24 bases lying between them. The CDR3 length is 18 residues. The CDR3: CSARGLLLYAPSTDTQYF. CDR3 bases: TGCAGTGCTCGGGGACTTCTCCTTTATGCCCCTAGCACAGATACGCAGTATTTT.

Ten or more counts support this clonotype. J is TRBJ1-1 and V is TRBV27; D gene ambiguous. Trimming removed 8 bases from V and 3 bases from J, with 13 bases in between. Germline V gene sequence: CDR1 MNHEY, CDR2 SMNVEV (reference sequence). CDR3 length equals 13 residues. The DNA for the CDR3 is TGTGCCAGCTCGGTTCAGGTACACACTGAAGCTTTCTTT. Amino acid sequence: CASSVQVHTEAFF.

The V call is TRBV5-1, the J call TRBJ2-7; weak D call: TRBD1 (6 bases). With 2 bases removed from V and 0 bases from J, the gap between germline ends came to 12 bases. The CDR3 length is 15 residues. The germline CDR1 and CDR2 sequences are SGHRS and YFSETQ. The CDR3 loop is CASSFAPTGSYEQYF. CDR3 DNA sequence: TGCGCCAGCAGCTTCGCGCCGACAGGCTCCTACGAGCAGTACTTC.

This clonotype was seen many times. The rearrangement joins TRBV4-3 to TRBJ2-1; 10 bases match TRBD2. CDR3 length equals 15 residues. V dropped 3 bases and J dropped 4; count of bases not matched to a gene: 3. Germline CDR1 is LGHNA and CDR2 is YSLEER. CDR3 in amino acids: CASSQGSGRYNEQFF. The DNA of the CDR3 is TGCGCCAGCAGCCAGGGTAGCGGGAGGTACAATGAGCAGTTCTTC.

Only a few counts were recorded for this clonotype. V is TRBV9 and J is TRBJ1-1; the match to TRBD1 covers 7 bases. Germline-derived CDR1 and CDR2 are SGDLS and YYNGEE. The CDR3 is made up of 14 amino acids. With V trimmed by 3 bases and J by 5 bases, 7 bases remained unmatched. The CDR3 is CASSGQGVGTEAFF. Written as DNA, the CDR3 is TGTGCCAGCAGCGGTCAGGGGGTGGGGACTGAAGCTTTCTTT.

There are many counts of this clonotype. V is TRBV30 and J is TRBJ1-1; D gene ambiguous. This CDR3 region has 11 residues. CDR1 and CDR2 from the germline V gene are GTSNPN and SVGIG (reference sequence). Trimming stripped 5 bases from V and 4 bases from J, with 8 bases between. The CDR3 spells CAWDSFTEAFF. CDR3 sequence (DNA): TGTGCCTGGGACTCATTCACTGAAGCTTTCTTT.

This clonotype was recorded many times. This chain connects TRBV18 to TRBJ1-5, with D hard to call. The CDR3 is made up of 14 amino acids. The germline V gene encodes CDR1 KGHSH and CDR2 LQKENI. Deletions cut 3 bases from V and 1 base from J, with 7 bases between. The CDR3 DNA reads TGTGCCAGCTCACCTCTGGGAAGCAATCAGCCCCAGCATTTT. Protein product: CASSPLGSNQPQHF. The whole variable domain, remainder taken from reference TRBV18 and TRBJ1-5, is NAGVMQNPRHLVRRRGQEARLRCSPMKGHSHVYWYRQLPEEGLKFMVYLQKENIIDESGMPKERFSAEFPKEGPSILRIQQVVRGDSAAYFCASSPLGSNQPQHFGDGTRLSIL.

This clonotype was picked up many times. The rearrangement joins TRBV29-1 to TRBJ2-3; no clear D gene. Per germline, CDR1 SQVTM and CDR2 ANQGSEA. Trimming stripped 6 bases from V and 4 bases from J, with 5 bases between. CDR3 size: 10 residues. The CDR3 region is CSVESDTQYF. CDR3 DNA: TGCAGCGTCGAATCAGATACGCAGTATTTT.

This clonotype was counted at least ten times. V and J are TRBV24-1 and TRBJ1-1; D is unclear. The CDR3 has 12 amino acids. Trimming pared 4 bases from V and 1 base from J, leaving 3 bases between. CDR1 and CDR2 (germline): KGHDR, SFDVKD. The CDR3 protein is CATSDRNTEAFF. The CDR3 DNA sequence: TGTGCCACCAGTGACCGGAACACTGAAGCTTTCTTT.

Many counts were recorded for this clonotype. V and J are TRBV29-1 and TRBJ2-1, with a tentative D call TRBD2 (5 bases). The V gene lost 8 bases and the J gene lost 15 bases, with 17 bases spanning the gap. Germline CDR1 SQVTM, CDR2 ANQGSEA. The CDR3 length is 10 residues. The CDR3 loop reads CSPREEFGFF. The CDR3 nucleotides read TGCAGCCCGAGGGAAGAGTTTGGGTTCTTC.

With regard to this clonotype: A single base separates this from a much larger clone, so it may be a read error. The CDR3 loop reads CASSLRGREETRYF. The CDR3 nucleotides read TGTGCCAGCAGCTTAAGGGGTAGGGAGGAGACCCGGTACTTC. V is TRBV7-9 and J is TRBJ2-5; D is possibly TRBD2 (6 bases). This CDR3 region has 14 residues. Germline CDR1 is SEHNR and CDR2 is FQNEAQ (reference sequence).

This clonotype was observed at least ten times. One end of the junction fails to match germline, which may point to a read error. The rearrangement joins TRBV7-9 to TRBJ2-7, with D unresolved. The CDR3 runs to 8 residues. Germline assignment: CDR1 SEHNR and CDR2 FQNEAQ (reference sequence). The CDR3 loop is CASSQRDF. The DNA of the CDR3 is TGTGCCAGCAGCCAACGGGACTTC. Variable domain in full (rest from reference TRBV7-9 and TRBJ2-7): DTGVSQNPRHKITKRGQNVTFRCDPISEHNRLYWYRQTLGQGPEFLTYFQNEAQLEKSRLLSDRFSAERPKGSFSTLEIQRTEQGDSAMYLCASSQRDFGPGTRLTVT.

This clonotype was seen repeatedly, ten times or more. The chain is built from TRBV13 and TRBJ2-1, with D unclear. Germline CDR1 reads PRHDT; CDR2 reads FYEKMQ (reference sequence). The CDR3 sequence is 12 residues long. Deletions cut 2 bases from V and 5 bases from J, with 4 bases between. The CDR3 sequence: CASSLRDNEQFF. The CDR3 DNA reads TGTGCCAGCAGCTTAAGGGACAATGAGCAGTTCTTC. Using reference TRBV13 and TRBJ2-1 for the parts outside the CDR3, the full variable domain is AAGVIQSPRHLIKEKRETATLKCYPIPRHDTVYWYQQGPGQDPQFLISFYEKMQSDKGSIPDRFSAQQFSDYHSELNMSSLELGDSALYFCASSLRDNEQFFGPGTRLTVL.

This clonotype was counted at least ten times. The J gene is TRBJ2-7, the V gene TRBV20-1, with TRBD2 identical over 7 bases. V shed 0 bases and J 6 bases; nucleotides not matched to a gene: 14. The CDR3 has 16 residues. Germline V gene lookup returns CDR1 DFQATT and CDR2 SNEGSKA (reference sequence). Here the CDR3 DNA reads TGCAGTGCTAGAGAAATTACAGCGGGGTGGCTGCTCGAGCAGTACTTC. Translating it yields CSAREITAGWLLEQYF.

This clonotype has ten or more counts. The V gene is TRBV9, the J gene TRBJ2-2; 10 bases agree with TRBD2. Germline-derived CDR1 and CDR2 are SGDLS and YYNGEE. This CDR3 comprises 19 residues. V trimming: 0 bases; J trimming: 1 base; junction bases outside the gene matches: 9. For the CDR3, the DNA is TGTGCCAGCAGCGTAGGTGTAGCGGGGGGCCCGCGGAACACCGGGGAGCTGTTTTTT. It codes for CASSVGVAGGPRNTGELFF.

This clonotype was detected many times. The chain couples TRBV6-1 to TRBJ2-7, with a tentative D call TRBD2 (6 bases). CDR3 length equals 13 residues. V was pared by 10 bases and J by 4 bases, with 17 bases between. Germline V gene lookup returns CDR1 MNHNS and CDR2 SASEGT. DNA for the CDR3: TGTGCCACCGTGGGGGGACCTCAATACGAGCAGTACTTC. Amino acids: CATVGGPQYEQYF.

This clonotype showed up many times. The V and J genes are TRBV15 and TRBJ2-1; perhaps D is TRBD1 or TRBD2 (5 bases each). Looked up from germline, CDR1 is LNHNV and CDR2 is YYDKDF (reference sequence). The CDR3 extends over 16 amino acids. Trimming removed 1 base from V and 8 bases from J, with 18 bases in between. In DNA form, the CDR3 reads TGTGCCACCAGCAGAGTTACCGGGGCCTTTGTCTATGAGCAGTTCTTC. It translates to CATSRVTGAFVYEQFF. Together with reference TRBV15 and TRBJ2-1, the CDR3 gives the full variable domain: DAMVIQNPRYQVTQFGKPVTLSCSQTLNHNVMYWYQQKSSQAPKLLFHYYDKDFNNEADTPDNFQSRRPNTSFCFLDIRSPGLGDTAMYLCATSRVTGAFVYEQFFGPGTRLTVL.

This clonotype was seen repeatedly, ten times or more. V usage is TRBV24-1 and J usage is TRBJ2-1; the D is unclear. Trimming left V 5 bases short and J 7 bases short, with 11 bases between. Germline V lookup: CDR1 KGHDR, CDR2 SFDVKD. There are 13 residues in the CDR3. CDR3 amino acids: CATSGGPSNEQFF. The CDR3 region has the DNA TGTGCCACCAGTGGTGGGCCGAGTAATGAGCAGTTCTTC.

This clonotype showed up many times. This rearrangement joins TRBV5-1 to TRBJ2-7; D is possibly TRBD2 (6 bases). Germline assignment: CDR1 SGHRS and CDR2 YFSETQ. V lost 0 bases, J lost 5 bases, and 12 bases lay in between. The CDR3 consists of 14 residues. In DNA form, the CDR3 reads TGCGCCAGCAGCTTGGCTGGGACTCCTCACGAGCAGTACTTC. This sequence encodes CASSLAGTPHEQYF.

There are many counts of this clonotype. The rearrangement uses TRBV10-2 and TRBJ2-7, with D perhaps TRBD1 (6 bases). Germline CDR1 is WSHSY and CDR2 is SAAADI. The V gene lost 5 bases and the J gene lost 5 bases, with 25 bases spanning the gap. The CDR3 has 17 residues. The CDR3 here is CASSFDRPLADPHEQYF. CDR3 nucleotides: TGCGCCAGCAGTTTTGACAGGCCTCTCGCGGACCCTCACGAGCAGTACTTC.

The sample holds many counts of this clonotype. The chain recombines TRBV29-1 with TRBJ2-2, with 9 bases fitting TRBD2. The trim removed 3 bases at V and 6 bases at J, leaving 8 bases unmatched. From germline, CDR1 is SQVTM and CDR2 ANQGSEA. The CDR3 length is 15 residues. CDR3: CSVEVSRGGAGELFF. The CDR3 nucleotides are TGCAGCGTTGAGGTATCCCGCGGGGGGGCCGGGGAGCTGTTTTTT.